This T cell receptor beta chain was sequenced during a study of T cells in Graves' hyperthyroidism and ophthalmopathy. Study as a whole: At initial diagnosis, before any treatment had begun, peripheral blood was obtained.

Worth noting for this clonotype: The antigen is undetermined.

Template material for amplifying TCR beta CDR3 regions consisted of RNA transcripts. In the first-round RT-PCR of the TCR CDR3, the HTBI primer set was used. TCRdb reprocessed the multiplex PCR reads with MiXCR, giving one entry per CDR3 protein. The sample lists fewer than 550,000 distinct CDR3 sequences, 15% to 17% seen once, with 13% to 15% in the top ten. Calling Graves' hyperthyroidism stable meant ophthalmopathy did not progress within 18 months. Germline lookup yields CDR1 MNHNS and CDR2 SASEGT. The CDR3 is 14 residues long. V shed 3 bases and J 6 bases; nucleotides not matched to a gene: 7. Study outcomes and limitations: A model of 13 V-J features distinguished ophthalmopathy from stable hyperthyroidism. In the blood, most expanded thyroid clonotypes above 0.001 appeared as well.

This sequence joins TRBV6-1 and TRBJ1-2; 7 bases map to TRBD1. This receptor was taken from a woman between 18 and 29 years old with Graves' hyperthyroidism. Input material: blood. Written as DNA, the CDR3 is TGTGCCAGCAGTGACGACAGACAGGGCAATGGCTACACCTTC. Its translation: CASSDDRQGNGYTF.